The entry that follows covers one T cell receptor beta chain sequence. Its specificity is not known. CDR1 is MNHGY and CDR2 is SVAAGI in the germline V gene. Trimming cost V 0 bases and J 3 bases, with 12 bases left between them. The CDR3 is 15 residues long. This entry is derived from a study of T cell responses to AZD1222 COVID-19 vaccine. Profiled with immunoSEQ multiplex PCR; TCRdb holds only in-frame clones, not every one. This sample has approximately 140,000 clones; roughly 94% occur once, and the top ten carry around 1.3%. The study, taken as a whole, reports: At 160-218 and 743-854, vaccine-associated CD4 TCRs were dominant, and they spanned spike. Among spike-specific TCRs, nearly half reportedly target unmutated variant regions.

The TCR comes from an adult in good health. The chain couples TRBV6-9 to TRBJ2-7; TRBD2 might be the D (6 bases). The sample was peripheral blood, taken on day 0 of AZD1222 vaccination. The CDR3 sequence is CASSYSCGNNYEQYV. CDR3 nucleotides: TGTGCCAGCAGTTATTCGTGCGGGAACAACTACGAGCAGTACGTC.